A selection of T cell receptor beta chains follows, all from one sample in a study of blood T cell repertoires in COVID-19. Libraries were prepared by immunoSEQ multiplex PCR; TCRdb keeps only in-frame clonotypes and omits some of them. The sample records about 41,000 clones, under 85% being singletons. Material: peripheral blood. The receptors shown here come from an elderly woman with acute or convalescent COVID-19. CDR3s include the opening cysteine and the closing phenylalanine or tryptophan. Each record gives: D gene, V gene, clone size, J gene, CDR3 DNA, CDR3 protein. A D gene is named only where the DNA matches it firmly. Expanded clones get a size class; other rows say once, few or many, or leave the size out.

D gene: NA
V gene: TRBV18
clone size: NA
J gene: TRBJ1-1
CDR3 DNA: TGTGCCAGCTCAGAGCGGAACACTGAAGCTTTCTTT
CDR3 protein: CASSERNTEAFF

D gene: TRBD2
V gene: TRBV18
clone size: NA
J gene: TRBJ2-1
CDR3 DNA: TGTGCCAGCTCACAGCCCTCGGCAGCGGGGGGTAGGAATGAGCAGTTCTTC
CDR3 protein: CASSQPSAAGGRNEQFF

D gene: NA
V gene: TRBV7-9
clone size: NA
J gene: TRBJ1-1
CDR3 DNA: TGTGCCAGCAGCTACTTATTGGGGCGGGGGTCTGAAGCTTTCTTT
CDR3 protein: CASSYLLGRGSEAFF

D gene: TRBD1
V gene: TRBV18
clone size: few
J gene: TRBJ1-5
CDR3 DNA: TGTGCCAGCTCACCCGGACAGGGGGGATATCAGCCCCAGCATTTT
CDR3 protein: CASSPGQGGYQPQHF

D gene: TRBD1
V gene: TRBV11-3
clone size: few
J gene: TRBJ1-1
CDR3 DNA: TGTGCCAGCAGCCTAGGGACAGGGCGGACTGAAGCTTTCTTT
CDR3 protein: CASSLGTGRTEAFF

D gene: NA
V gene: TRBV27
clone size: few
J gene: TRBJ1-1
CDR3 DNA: TGTGCCAGCAGGCCCGAGATCAACACTGAAGCTTTCTTT
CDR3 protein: CASRPEINTEAFF

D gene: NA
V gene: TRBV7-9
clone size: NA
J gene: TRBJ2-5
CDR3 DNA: TGTGCCAGCAGCTTAGTTTTGGGGACACGGGCCCAGTACTTC
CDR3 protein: CASSLVLGTRAQYF

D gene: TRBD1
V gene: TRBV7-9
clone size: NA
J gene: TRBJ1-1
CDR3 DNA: TGTGCCAGCAGCTCAGGGGGGCGACGGGGAGATGAAGCTTTCTTT
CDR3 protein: CASSSGGRRGDEAFF

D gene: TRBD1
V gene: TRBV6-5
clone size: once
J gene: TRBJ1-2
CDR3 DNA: TGTGCCAGCAGTTACGCAGGGGGCGCGGATGGCTACACCTTC
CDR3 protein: CASSYAGGADGYTF

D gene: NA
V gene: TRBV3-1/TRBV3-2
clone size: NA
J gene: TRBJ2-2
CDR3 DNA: TGTGCCAGCAGTCCCACCTGGACAAGCTCGGGGGAGCTGTTTTTT
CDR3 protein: CASSPTWTSSGELFF

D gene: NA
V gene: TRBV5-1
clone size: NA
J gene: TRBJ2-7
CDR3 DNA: TGCGCCAGTACTTCCGCCAGGGAATCGCACGAGCAGTACTTC
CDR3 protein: CASTSARESHEQYF

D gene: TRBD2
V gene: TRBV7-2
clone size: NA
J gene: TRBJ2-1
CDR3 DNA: TGTGCCAGCAGCTTACGACCACAAAATCAAGCGGGGGGGCAGTTCTTC
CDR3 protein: CASSLRPQNQAGGQFF

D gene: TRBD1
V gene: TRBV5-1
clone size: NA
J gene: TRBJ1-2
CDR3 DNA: TGCGCCAGCAGCTTGGCGGACAGGGTTGCCTATGGCTACACCTTC
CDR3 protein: CASSLADRVAYGYTF

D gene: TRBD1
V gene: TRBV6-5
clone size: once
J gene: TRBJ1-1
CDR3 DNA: TGTGCCAGCAGGGGCACAGGGGTGGGGACTGAAGCTTTCTTT
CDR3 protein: CASRGTGVGTEAFF

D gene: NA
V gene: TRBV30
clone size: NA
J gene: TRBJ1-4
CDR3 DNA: TGTGCCCGCGCGGGGGGCCCAGCTGGCAGTGAAAAACTGTTTTTT
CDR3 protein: CARAGGPAGSEKLFF

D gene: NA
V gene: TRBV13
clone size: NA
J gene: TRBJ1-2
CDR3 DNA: TGTGCCAGCAGCCCTGGACAGTTAAACTATGGCTACACCTTC
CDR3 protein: CASSPGQLNYGYTF

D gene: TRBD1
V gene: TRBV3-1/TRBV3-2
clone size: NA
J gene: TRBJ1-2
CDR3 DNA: TGTGCCAGCAGCCAAGGGCTACAGGGGTACAGCGATGGCTACACCTTC
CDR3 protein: CASSQGLQGYSDGYTF

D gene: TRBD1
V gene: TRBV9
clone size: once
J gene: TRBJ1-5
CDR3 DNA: TGTGCCAGCAGCCCAGGGGGAAATAGCAATCAGCCCCAGCATTTT
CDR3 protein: CASSPGGNSNQPQHF

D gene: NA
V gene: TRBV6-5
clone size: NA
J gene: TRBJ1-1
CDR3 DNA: TGTGCCAGCAGGCGGACAGAGAACACTGAAGCTTTCTTT
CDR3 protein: CASRRTENTEAFF

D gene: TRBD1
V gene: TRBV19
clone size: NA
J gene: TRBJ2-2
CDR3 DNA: TGTGCCAGTAGTCTGGGACAGACCACCGGGGAGCTGTTTTTT
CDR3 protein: CASSLGQTTGELFF

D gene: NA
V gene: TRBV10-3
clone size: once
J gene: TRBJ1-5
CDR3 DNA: TGTGCCATCAGACCCGGACTAGGGAGCAATCAGCCCCAGCATTTT
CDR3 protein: CAIRPGLGSNQPQHF

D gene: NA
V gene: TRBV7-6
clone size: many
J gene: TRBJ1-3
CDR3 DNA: TGTGCCAGCAGCTCCCGCCCCCCTAGCTCTGGAAACACCATATATTTT
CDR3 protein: CASSSRPPSSGNTIYF

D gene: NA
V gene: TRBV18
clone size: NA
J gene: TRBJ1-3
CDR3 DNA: TGTGCCAGCTCTCCTACCATACTCTCTGGAAACACCATATATTTT
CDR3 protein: CASSPTILSGNTIYF

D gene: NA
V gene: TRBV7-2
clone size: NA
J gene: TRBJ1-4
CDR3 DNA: TGTGCCAGCAGCTTATGGGGGGGCGGTGGGGAAAAACTGTTTTTT
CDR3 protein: CASSLWGGGGEKLFF

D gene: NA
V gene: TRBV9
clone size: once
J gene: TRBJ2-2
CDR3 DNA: TGTGCCAGCAGCGTAGTTGGCACCACCGGGGAGCTGTTTTTT
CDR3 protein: CASSVVGTTGELFF

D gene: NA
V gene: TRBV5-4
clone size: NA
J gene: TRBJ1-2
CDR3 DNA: TGTGCCAGCAGCACTACAGGGACCAACTATGGCTACACCTTC
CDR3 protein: CASSTTGTNYGYTF